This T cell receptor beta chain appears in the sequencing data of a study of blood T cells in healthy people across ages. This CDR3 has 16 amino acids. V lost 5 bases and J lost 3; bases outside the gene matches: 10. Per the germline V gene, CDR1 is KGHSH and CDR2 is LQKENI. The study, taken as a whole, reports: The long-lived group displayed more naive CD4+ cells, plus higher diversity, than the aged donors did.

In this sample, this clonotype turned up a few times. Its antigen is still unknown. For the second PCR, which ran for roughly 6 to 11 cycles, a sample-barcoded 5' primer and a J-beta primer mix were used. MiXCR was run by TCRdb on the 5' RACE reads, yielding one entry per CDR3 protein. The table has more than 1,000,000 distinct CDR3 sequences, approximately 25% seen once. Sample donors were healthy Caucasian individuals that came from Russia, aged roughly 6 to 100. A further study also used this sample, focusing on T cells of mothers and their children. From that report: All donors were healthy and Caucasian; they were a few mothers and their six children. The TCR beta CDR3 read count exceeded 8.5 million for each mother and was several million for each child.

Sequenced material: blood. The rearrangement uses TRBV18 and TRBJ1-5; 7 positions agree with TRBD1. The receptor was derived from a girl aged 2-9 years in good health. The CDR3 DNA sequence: TGTGCCAGCTCAGGAGAGACAGGGTATTTCAATCAGCCCCAGCATTTT. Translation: CASSGETGYFNQPQHF. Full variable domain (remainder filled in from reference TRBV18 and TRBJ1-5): NAGVMQNPRHLVRRRGQEARLRCSPMKGHSHVYWYRQLPEEGLKFMVYLQKENIIDESGMPKERFSAEFPKEGPSILRIQQVVRGDSAAYFCASSGETGYFNQPQHFGDGTRLSIL.